This T cell receptor (beta chain) was observed in a study of blood T cell repertoires in COVID-19. Only in-frame clones appear in the TCRdb table, and some are missing; sequencing was by immunoSEQ multiplex PCR. The sample includes approximately 70,000 clones, around 85% of them seen just once. CDR3 length: 16 residues. V lost 3 bases and J lost 3; bases outside the gene matches: 9. Germline V lookup: CDR1 MNHEY, CDR2 SVGAGI. The specimen sequenced was peripheral blood. The rearrangement joins TRBV6-5 to TRBJ2-5, with 8 bases that match TRBD2. The clonotype was recovered from a woman of 80 years or more with active or convalescent COVID-19. CDR3 nucleotide sequence: TGTGCCAGCAGTTATTTCCAGCGGGGGTTTGAAGAGACCCAGTACTTC. Encoded protein: CASSYFQRGFEETQYF.